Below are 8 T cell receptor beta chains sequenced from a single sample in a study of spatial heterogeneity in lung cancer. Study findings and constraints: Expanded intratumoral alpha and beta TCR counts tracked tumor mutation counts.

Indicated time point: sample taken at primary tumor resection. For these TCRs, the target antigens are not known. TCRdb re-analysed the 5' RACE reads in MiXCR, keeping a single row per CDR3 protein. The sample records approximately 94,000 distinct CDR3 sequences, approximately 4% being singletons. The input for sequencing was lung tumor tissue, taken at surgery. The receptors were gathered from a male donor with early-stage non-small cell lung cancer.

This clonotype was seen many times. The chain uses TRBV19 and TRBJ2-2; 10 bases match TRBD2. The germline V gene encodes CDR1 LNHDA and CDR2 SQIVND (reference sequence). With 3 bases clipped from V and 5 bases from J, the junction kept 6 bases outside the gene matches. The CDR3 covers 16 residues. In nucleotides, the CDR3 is TGTGCCAGTAGTATCGCTAGCGGGAGTGTTACCGGGGAGCTGTTTTTT. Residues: CASSIASGSVTGELFF.

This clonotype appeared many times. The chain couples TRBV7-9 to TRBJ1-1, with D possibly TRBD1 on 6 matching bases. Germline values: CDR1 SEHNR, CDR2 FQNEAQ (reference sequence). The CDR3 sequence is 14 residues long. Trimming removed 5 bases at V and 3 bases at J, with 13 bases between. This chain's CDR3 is CASSPIGQYTEAFF. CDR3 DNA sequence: TGTGCCAGCAGCCCCATTGGACAGTACACTGAAGCTTTCTTT.

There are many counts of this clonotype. This CDR3 is CASSDRFSGNTIYF. Here the CDR3 DNA reads TGTGCCAGCAGCGACAGGTTCTCTGGAAACACCATATATTTT. The chain uses TRBV3-1 and TRBJ1-3; D is perhaps TRBD1 (6 bases). Germline V gene lookup returns CDR1 LGHDT and CDR2 YNNKEL (reference sequence). Trimming removed 5 bases at V and 0 bases at J, with 8 bases between. The CDR3 totals 14 residues.

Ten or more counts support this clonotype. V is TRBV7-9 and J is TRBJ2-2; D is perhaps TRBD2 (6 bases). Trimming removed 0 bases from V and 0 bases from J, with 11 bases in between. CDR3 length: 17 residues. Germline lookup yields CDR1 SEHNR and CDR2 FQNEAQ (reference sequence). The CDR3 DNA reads TGTGCCAGCAGCTTAGCTAATAGCGGAGCGAACACCGGGGAGCTGTTTTTT. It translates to CASSLANSGANTGELFF.

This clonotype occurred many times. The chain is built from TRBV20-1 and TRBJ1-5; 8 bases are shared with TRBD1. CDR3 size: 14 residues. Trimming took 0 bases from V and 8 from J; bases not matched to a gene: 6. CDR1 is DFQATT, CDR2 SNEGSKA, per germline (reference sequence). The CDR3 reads CSAREDRAVEPQHF. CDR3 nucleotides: TGCAGTGCTAGAGAGGACAGGGCCGTTGAGCCCCAGCATTTT.

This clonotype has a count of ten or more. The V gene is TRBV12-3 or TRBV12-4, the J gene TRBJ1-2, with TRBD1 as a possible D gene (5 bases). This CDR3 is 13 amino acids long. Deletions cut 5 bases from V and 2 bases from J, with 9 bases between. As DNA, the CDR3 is TGTGCCAGCAGTCCACAGGAGAACTATGGCTACACCTTC. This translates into CASSPQENYGYTF.

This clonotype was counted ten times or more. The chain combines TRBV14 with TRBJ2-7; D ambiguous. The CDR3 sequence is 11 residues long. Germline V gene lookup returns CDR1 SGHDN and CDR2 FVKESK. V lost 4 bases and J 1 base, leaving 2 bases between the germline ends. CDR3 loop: CASSRSYEQYF. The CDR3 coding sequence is TGTGCCAGCAGCCGGTCCTACGAGCAGTACTTC. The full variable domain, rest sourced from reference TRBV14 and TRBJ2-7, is EAGVTQFPSHSVIEKGQTVTLRCDPISGHDNLYWYRRVMGKEIKFLLHFVKESKQDESGMPNNRFLAERTGGTYSTLKVQPAELEDSGVYFCASSRSYEQYFGPGTRLTVT.

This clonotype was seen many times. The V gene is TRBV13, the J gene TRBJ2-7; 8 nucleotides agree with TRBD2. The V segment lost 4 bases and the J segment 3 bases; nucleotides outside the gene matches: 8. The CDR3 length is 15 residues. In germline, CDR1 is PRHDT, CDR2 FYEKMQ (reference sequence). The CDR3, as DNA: TGTGCCAGCAGCTCCCCCGGGACTAGTTTCTACGAGCAGTACTTC. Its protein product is CASSSPGTSFYEQYF.